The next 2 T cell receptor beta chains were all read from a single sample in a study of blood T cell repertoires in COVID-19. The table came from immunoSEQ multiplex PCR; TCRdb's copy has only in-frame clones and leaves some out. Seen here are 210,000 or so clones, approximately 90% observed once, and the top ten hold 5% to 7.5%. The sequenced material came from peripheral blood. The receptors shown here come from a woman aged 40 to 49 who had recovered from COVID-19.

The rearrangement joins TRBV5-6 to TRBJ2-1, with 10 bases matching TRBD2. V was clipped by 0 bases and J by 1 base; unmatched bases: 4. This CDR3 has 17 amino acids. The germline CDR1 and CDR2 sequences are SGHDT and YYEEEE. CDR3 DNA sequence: TGTGCCAGCAGCTTGGATCGGACTAGCGGTTCCTACAATGAGCAGTTCTTC. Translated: CASSLDRTSGSYNEQFF.

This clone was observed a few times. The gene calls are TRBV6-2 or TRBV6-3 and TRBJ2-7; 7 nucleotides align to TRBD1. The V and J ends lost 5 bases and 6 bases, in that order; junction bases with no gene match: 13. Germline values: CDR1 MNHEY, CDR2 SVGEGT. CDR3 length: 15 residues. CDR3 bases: TGTGCCAGCAGTACCTCCGGGACAGCCTCCAGCGAGCAGTACTTC. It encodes CASSTSGTASSEQYF.